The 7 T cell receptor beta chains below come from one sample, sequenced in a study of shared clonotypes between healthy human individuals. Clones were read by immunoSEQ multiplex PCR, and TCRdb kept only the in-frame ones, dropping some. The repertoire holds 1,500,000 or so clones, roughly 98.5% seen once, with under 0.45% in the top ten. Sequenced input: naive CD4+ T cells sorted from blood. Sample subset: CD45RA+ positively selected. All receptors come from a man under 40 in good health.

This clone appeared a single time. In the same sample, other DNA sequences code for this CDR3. This CDR3 reads CASSLDRGGEKLFF. The CDR3 DNA reads as TGCGCCAGCAGCCTGGACAGGGGTGGGGAAAAACTGTTTTTT. The chain is built from TRBV5-1 and TRBJ1-4; 9 bases agree with TRBD1. The CDR3 sequence is 14 residues long. Germline values: CDR1 SGHRS, CDR2 YFSETQ. The trim removed 4 bases at V and 8 bases at J, leaving 6 bases unmatched.

In DNA, the CDR3 is TGCGCCAGCAGCACCGCGGGACTACAAACCTACGAGCAGTACTTC. Protein sequence: CASSTAGLQTYEQYF. The chain has TRBV5-1 and TRBJ2-7; 7 bases align to TRBD2. The CDR3 length is 15 residues. CDR1 and CDR2 from the germline V gene are SGHRS and YFSETQ. The trim removed 4 bases at V and 2 bases at J, leaving 9 bases unmatched.

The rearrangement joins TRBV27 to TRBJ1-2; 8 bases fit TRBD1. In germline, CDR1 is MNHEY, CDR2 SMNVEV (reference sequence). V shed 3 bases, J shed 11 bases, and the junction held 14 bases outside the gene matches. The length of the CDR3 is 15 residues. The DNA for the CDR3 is TGTGCCAGCAGTTTTTCCCTCACAGGGGGTGGCTCTTACACCTTC. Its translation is CASSFSLTGGGSYTF.

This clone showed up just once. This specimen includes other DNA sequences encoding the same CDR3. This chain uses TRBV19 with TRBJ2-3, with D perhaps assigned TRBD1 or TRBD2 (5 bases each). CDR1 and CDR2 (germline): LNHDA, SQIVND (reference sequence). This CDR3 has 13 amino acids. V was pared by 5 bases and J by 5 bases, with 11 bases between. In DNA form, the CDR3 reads TGTGCCAGTAGTCGGGGCCAGGGAGATACGCAGTATTTT. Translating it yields CASSRGQGDTQYF.

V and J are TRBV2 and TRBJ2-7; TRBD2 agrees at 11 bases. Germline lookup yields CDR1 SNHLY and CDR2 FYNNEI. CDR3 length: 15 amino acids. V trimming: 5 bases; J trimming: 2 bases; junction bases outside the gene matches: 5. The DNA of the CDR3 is TGTGCCAGCAGTTACGGGACTAGCGGAACCTACGAGCAGTACTTC. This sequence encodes CASSYGTSGTYEQYF. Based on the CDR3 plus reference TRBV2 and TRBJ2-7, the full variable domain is EPEVTQTPSHQVTQMGQEVILRCVPISNHLYFYWYRQILGQKVEFLVSFYNNEISEKSEIFDDQFSVERPDGSNFTLKIRSTKLEDSAMYFCASSYGTSGTYEQYFGPGTRLTVT.

The DNA of the CDR3 is TGCGCCAGCAGCCCCAAGCCGACTAGCGGGAGCCCCGAGCAGTACTTC. Its translation is CASSPKPTSGSPEQYF. The chain has TRBV4-1 and TRBJ2-7, with 12 bases that match TRBD2. This CDR3 has 16 amino acids. CDR1 and CDR2 (germline): MGHRA, YSYEKL. Losses at the gene ends were 4 bases for V and 6 bases for J; bases not matched to a gene: 10.

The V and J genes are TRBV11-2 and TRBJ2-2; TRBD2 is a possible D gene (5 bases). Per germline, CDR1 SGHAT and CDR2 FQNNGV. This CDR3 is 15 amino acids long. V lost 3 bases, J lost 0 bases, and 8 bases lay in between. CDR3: CASSLSGANTGELFF. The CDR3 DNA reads TGTGCCAGCAGCTTGAGCGGTGCGAACACCGGGGAGCTGTTTTTT.